This TCR beta chain was recorded in a study of cytomegalovirus exposure and HLA in healthy donors. Study in general: Tens of millions of unique TCRs from HLA-typed donors made up an early data release.

A multiplex PCR was run with 60 Vbeta primers and 13 Jbeta primers. Sequencing used immunoSEQ multiplex PCR; TCRdb keeps in-frame clones, though not all of them. Seen in this sample are around 120,000 clones; the ten most common clones hold approximately 3.9%. The CDR3 loop spans 13 amino acids. Germline CDR1 is LNHDA and CDR2 is SQIVND (reference sequence). V lost 5 bases and J 2 bases, leaving 7 bases between the germline ends. This TCR came from a man between 18 and 35 years old in good health and CMV-seronegative. The sequenced sample was PBMCs. The chain recombines TRBV19 with TRBJ1-3; D is undetermined. The CDR3 loop is CASSQSTGNTIYF. CDR3 coding DNA: TGTGCCAGTAGTCAATCAACTGGAAACACCATATATTTT. The entire variable domain, with the rest obtained from reference TRBV19 and TRBJ1-3, is as follows: DGGITQSPKYLFRKEGQNVTLSCEQNLNHDAMYWYRQDPGQGLRLIYYSQIVNDFQKGDIAEGYSVSREKKESFPLTVTSAQKNPTAFYLCASSQSTGNTIYFGEGSWLTVV.